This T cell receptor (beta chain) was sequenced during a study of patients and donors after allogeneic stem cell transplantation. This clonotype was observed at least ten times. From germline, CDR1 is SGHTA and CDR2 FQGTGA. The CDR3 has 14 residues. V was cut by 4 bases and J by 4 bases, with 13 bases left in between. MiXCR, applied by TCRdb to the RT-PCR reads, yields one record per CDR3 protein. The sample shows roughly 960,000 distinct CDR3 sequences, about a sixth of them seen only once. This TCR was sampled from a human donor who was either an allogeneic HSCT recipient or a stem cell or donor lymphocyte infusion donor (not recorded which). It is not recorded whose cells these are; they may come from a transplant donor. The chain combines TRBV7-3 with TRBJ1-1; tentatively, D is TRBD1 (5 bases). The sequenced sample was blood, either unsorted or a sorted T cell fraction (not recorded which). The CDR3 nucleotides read TGTGCCAGCAGCTCGGGACGGGTGGGCACTGAAGCTTTCTTT. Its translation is CASSSGRVGTEAFF.